The 27 T cell receptor beta chains reported below all come from one sample, sequenced in a study of T cell responses to AZD1222 COVID-19 vaccine. Method: immunoSEQ multiplex PCR; TCRdb's copy keeps in-frame clones and lacks some. The repertoire holds roughly 140,000 clones, with about 89% as singletons. The material sequenced was peripheral blood, taken on day 0 of MenACWY control vaccination. The receptor set was obtained from an adult in good health.

This chain uses TRBV12-3 or TRBV12-4 with TRBJ2-4; tentatively, D is TRBD1 (5 bases). V was trimmed by 3 bases and J by 8 bases, leaving 11 bases between them. This CDR3 has 13 amino acids. The CDR3 DNA reads as TGTGCCAGCAGTTTGGGGCACGCAGACATTCAGTACTTC. Translation gives CASSLGHADIQYF.

The CDR3 region has the DNA TGTGCCACCAGGGGGGTGAGTTCCTACAATGAGCAGTTCTTC. Its protein product is CATRGVSSYNEQFF. The genes are TRBV28 and TRBJ2-1; D might be TRBD1 (7 bases). Trimming pared 10 bases from V and 1 base from J, leaving 14 bases between. CDR3 length equals 14 residues. CDR1 and CDR2 (germline): MDHEN, SYDVKM.

The chain links TRBV19 to TRBJ1-1, with 7 positions matching TRBD1. Germline CDR1 LNHDA, CDR2 SQIVND (reference sequence). This CDR3 comprises 14 residues. Trimming at V came to 6 bases and at J to 1 base, leaving 5 bases not matched to a gene. CDR3 loop: CASSQDRENTEAFF. Written as DNA, the CDR3 is TGTGCCAGTAGCCAAGACAGGGAGAACACTGAAGCTTTCTTT.

The chain recombines TRBV12-3 or TRBV12-4 with TRBJ2-7; D uncertain. The CDR3 covers 12 residues. Trimming pared 6 bases from V and 7 bases from J, leaving 13 bases between. The DNA of the CDR3 is TGTGCCAGCAGAACTACCGCCGGGGAGCAGTACTTC. It codes for CASRTTAGEQYF.

The chain is built from TRBV27 and TRBJ2-1; TRBD2 matches at 9 bases. The trim removed 6 bases at V and 4 bases at J, leaving 13 bases unmatched. CDR3 length equals 17 residues. Germline CDR1 MNHEY, CDR2 SMNVEV (reference sequence). CDR3 DNA: TGTGCCAGCAGACTATCGTACGGACTAGCGAGTTACAATGAGCAGTTCTTC. Its translation is CASRLSYGLASYNEQFF.

The gene calls are TRBV6-5 and TRBJ2-7; D is possibly TRBD1 or TRBD2 (8 bases each). CDR3 length equals 14 residues. In germline, CDR1 is MNHEY, CDR2 SVGAGI. Trimming shortened V by 10 bases and J by 5 bases, and 21 bases separated the two germline ends. This CDR3 is CATGGDRLIDEQYF. Here the CDR3 DNA reads TGTGCCACGGGGGGGGACAGGCTAATCGACGAGCAGTACTTC.

This rearrangement joins TRBV5-1 to TRBJ1-2, with 8 nucleotides matching TRBD1. From germline, CDR1 is SGHRS and CDR2 YFSETQ. V gave up 4 bases and J gave up 3 bases; unmatched junction bases: 2. CDR3 length equals 13 residues. Written as DNA, the CDR3 is TGCGCCAGCAGCGGACAGGGCTACTATGGCTACACCTTC. This sequence encodes CASSGQGYYGYTF.

This clone turned up a few times. This chain connects TRBV7-2 to TRBJ1-1; no definite D call. In germline, CDR1 is SGHTA, CDR2 FQGNSA. V gave up 2 bases and J gave up 1 base, with 8 bases separating them. This CDR3 has 14 amino acids. Here the CDR3 reads CASSLPRENTEAFF. In DNA, the CDR3 is TGTGCCAGCAGCTTACCGCGCGAGAACACTGAAGCTTTCTTT.

The V and J genes are TRBV3-1 (or the pseudogene TRBV3-2) and TRBJ2-7; TRBD2 agrees at 7 bases. After removal of 0 bases from V and 4 bases from J, the junction contained 24 bases not matched to a gene. Germline V gene data show CDR1 as LGHDT and CDR2 as YNNKEL (reference sequence). The CDR3 is made up of 21 amino acids. The CDR3 bases are TGTGCCAGCAGCCAAGATCTTTACTTCGGTCCGATCGGGACTAACCCGTACGAGCAGTACTTC. Its protein product is CASSQDLYFGPIGTNPYEQYF.

This clone was found once. The chain joins TRBV6-5 to TRBJ1-3; weak D call: TRBD1 (5 bases). CDR1 is MNHEY, CDR2 SVGAGI, per germline. The V end lost 6 bases, the J end lost 0 bases, and 12 bases lay between the germline ends. The CDR3 totals 15 residues. The CDR3 region is CASRDTGYSGNTIYF. The DNA of the CDR3 is TGTGCCAGCAGAGATACAGGTTACTCTGGAAACACCATATATTTT.

The chain couples TRBV5-8 to TRBJ1-2, with no clear D. The CDR3 totals 14 residues. Germline V lookup: CDR1 SGHTS, CDR2 YDEGEE. V was pared by 4 bases and J by 3 bases, with 13 bases between. Written as DNA, the CDR3 is TGTGCCAGCAGCCCCGGTGTGGGTGACTATGGCTACACCTTC. Translating it yields CASSPGVGDYGYTF.

As for this clone: The same CDR3 arises from other DNA sequences in this sample as well. This rearrangement joins TRBV6-5 to TRBJ1-5; no reliable D call. This CDR3 comprises 15 residues. Trimming took 0 bases from V and 2 from J, leaving 8 bases between them. CDR1 is MNHEY, CDR2 SVGAGI, per germline. This chain's CDR3 is CASSYSRVGNQPQHF. CDR3 nucleotides: TGTGCCAGCAGTTACTCTCGGGTGGGCAATCAGCCCCAGCATTTT.

V gene TRBV7-3 combines with J gene TRBJ1-1; D is undetermined. V was trimmed by 5 bases and J by 7 bases, leaving 14 bases between them. Germline V lookup: CDR1 SGHTA, CDR2 FQGTGA. This CDR3 is built from 13 residues. The CDR3 protein is CASSLTKTGEAFF. The CDR3 DNA reads TGTGCCAGCAGCCTTACCAAGACGGGTGAAGCTTTCTTT.

In DNA form, the CDR3 reads TGTGCCAGCAGTTACGAGGGGAACTATGGCTACACCTTC. It yields the protein CASSYEGNYGYTF. The J gene is TRBJ1-2, the V gene TRBV6-5, with a possible D match to TRBD1 (5 bases). V dropped 2 bases and J dropped 2 bases, with 6 bases sitting between them. The CDR3 contains 13 residues. Germline V gives CDR1 MNHEY, CDR2 SVGAGI.

Notes on this clone: One junction end disagrees with the germline gene, perhaps due to a read error. The rearrangement uses TRBV7-9 and TRBJ2-7; D remains ambiguous. The CDR3 consists of 13 residues. Per germline, CDR1 SEHNR and CDR2 FQNEAQ (reference sequence). The CDR3 spells CASSLGFTHEQYF. The CDR3 coding sequence is TGTGCCAGCAGTTTAGGGTTTACCCACGAGCAGTACTTC.

This clone was counted only a few times. This chain connects TRBV25-1 to TRBJ1-6, with a possible D match to TRBD1 (6 bases). Between the trimmed V and J ends, which lost 5 bases and 6 bases, there was a span of 14 bases. Germline V gene sequence: CDR1 MGHDK, CDR2 SYGVNS. This CDR3 is built from 15 residues. In DNA, the CDR3 is TGTGCCAGCAGTCGTCAAACAGGGAGTAATTCACCCCTCCACTTT. This sequence encodes CASSRQTGSNSPLHF. The whole variable domain, remainder taken from reference TRBV25-1 and TRBJ1-6, is EADIYQTPRYLVIGTGKKITLECSQTMGHDKMYWYQQDPGMELHLIHYSYGVNSTEKGDLSSESTVSRIRTEHFPLTLESARPSHTSQYLCASSRQTGSNSPLHFGNGTRLTVT.

The chain employs TRBV7-9 and TRBJ1-6, with D unclear. Trimming cost V 4 bases and J 6 bases, with 4 bases left between them. Germline assignment: CDR1 SEHNR and CDR2 FQNEAQ (reference sequence). This CDR3 spans 12 amino acids. The CDR3 sequence: CASSSRNSPLHF. CDR3 in DNA: TGTGCCAGCAGCTCCCGTAATTCACCCCTCCACTTT. Full variable domain (outside the CDR3, taken from reference TRBV7-9 and TRBJ1-6): DTGVSQNPRHKITKRGQNVTFRCDPISEHNRLYWYRQTLGQGPEFLTYFQNEAQLEKSRLLSDRFSAERPKGSFSTLEIQRTEQGDSAMYLCASSSRNSPLHFGNGTRLTVT.

The chain has TRBV5-1 and TRBJ2-5, with D perhaps matching TRBD2 (5 bases). V lost 4 bases and J lost 4, with 17 bases in between. Germline assignment: CDR1 SGHRS and CDR2 YFSETQ. CDR3 size: 15 residues. The CDR3 here is CASSRNGGGAETQYF. CDR3 DNA: TGCGCCAGCAGCCGGAACGGAGGAGGTGCAGAGACCCAGTACTTC. Full variable domain (rest looked up from reference TRBV5-1 and TRBJ2-5): KAGVTQTPRYLIKTRGQQVTLSCSPISGHRSVSWYQQTPGQGLQFLFEYFSETQRNKGNFPGRFSGRQFSNSRSEMNVSTLELGDSALYLCASSRNGGGAETQYFGPGTRLLVL.

This chain links TRBV27 with TRBJ1-4, with TRBD1 as a possible D gene (5 bases). The V end was cut by 2 bases, the J end by 3 bases, with 13 bases between. This CDR3 contains 16 residues. Looked up from germline, CDR1 is MNHEY and CDR2 is SMNVEV (reference sequence). The chain's CDR3 is CASSLRGQYANEKLFF. For the CDR3, the DNA is TGTGCCAGCAGTTTAAGGGGCCAATATGCTAATGAAAAACTGTTTTTT.

The V gene is TRBV5-1, the J gene TRBJ1-1; 8 nucleotides agree with TRBD1. Germline V CDR1 and CDR2: SGHRS, YFSETQ. This CDR3 spans 17 amino acids. Germline trimming cut 4 bases from V and 0 bases from J; bases unmatched to any gene: 11. The CDR3 protein is CASSTGQGWGMNTEAFF. CDR3 nucleotides: TGCGCCAGCAGCACCGGACAGGGCTGGGGCATGAACACTGAAGCTTTCTTT.

The chain links TRBV7-9 to TRBJ1-2; 8 nucleotides line up with TRBD1. CDR3 length: 15 amino acids. V gave up 1 base and J gave up 7 bases; unmatched junction bases: 8. Looked up from germline, CDR1 is SEHNR and CDR2 is FQNEAQ (reference sequence). The CDR3 is CASSLDMGQDSGYTF. CDR3 DNA sequence: TGTGCCAGCAGCTTAGATATGGGACAGGACTCTGGCTACACCTTC. The full variable domain, its missing parts supplied by reference TRBV7-9 and TRBJ1-2, is DTGVSQNPRHKITKRGQNVTFRCDPISEHNRLYWYRQTLGQGPEFLTYFQNEAQLEKSRLLSDRFSAERPKGSFSTLEIQRTEQGDSAMYLCASSLDMGQDSGYTFGSGTRLTVV.

The chain is built from TRBV5-1 and TRBJ1-3, with D possibly being TRBD1 (5 bases). The germline gives CDR1 SGHRS, CDR2 YFSETQ. The CDR3 is made up of 15 amino acids. Trimming cost V 5 bases and J 0 bases, with 12 bases left between them. CDR3 coding DNA: TGCGCCAGCAGGTGGGACTCGAGCTCTGGAAACACCATATATTTT. Amino acids: CASRWDSSSGNTIYF.

The chain couples TRBV28 to TRBJ2-7; TRBD1 agrees at 11 bases. V lost 3 bases to trimming and J lost 6 bases; unmatched junction nucleotides: 10. In germline, CDR1 is MDHEN, CDR2 SYDVKM. This CDR3 comprises 16 residues. This chain's CDR3 is CASSFGQGAPRGEQYF. In nucleotides, the CDR3 is TGTGCCAGCAGTTTTGGACAGGGGGCCCCTAGGGGCGAGCAGTACTTC.

V is TRBV19 and J is TRBJ1-1, with 9 bases identical to TRBD1. From germline, CDR1 is LNHDA and CDR2 SQIVND (reference sequence). CDR3 length equals 16 residues. Trimming removed 5 bases from V and 0 bases from J; junction bases left unmatched: 7. The CDR3 DNA is TGTGCCAGTAGTTCCGGGACAGGGAGAATGAACACTGAAGCTTTCTTT. Translating it yields CASSSGTGRMNTEAFF.

The chain is built from TRBV12-3 or TRBV12-4 and TRBJ1-2; D might be TRBD1 (5 bases). Trimming cost V 5 bases and J 8 bases, with 12 bases left between them. This CDR3 has 12 residues. The chain's CDR3 is CASSPRWGGYTF. Here the CDR3 DNA reads TGTGCCAGCAGTCCCAGGTGGGGCGGCTACACCTTC.

This clone is a singleton in its sample. The rearrangement joins TRBV2 to TRBJ1-2; D is uncertain. The CDR3 is made up of 16 amino acids. From germline, CDR1 is SNHLY and CDR2 FYNNEI. The V end lost 6 bases, the J end lost 2 bases, and 19 bases lay between the germline ends. CDR3 protein: CASSKEATASNYGYTF. DNA for the CDR3: TGTGCCAGCAGCAAGGAGGCGACGGCGAGCAACTATGGCTACACCTTC.

The chain has TRBV27 and TRBJ1-2; unclear D gene. This CDR3 contains 11 residues. V shed 5 bases and J shed 14 bases, with 15 bases lying between them. CDR1 and CDR2 (germline): MNHEY, SMNVEV (reference sequence). CDR3 loop: CASSKAGAITF. In DNA, the CDR3 is TGTGCCAGCAGTAAGGCAGGCGCGATTACCTTC.